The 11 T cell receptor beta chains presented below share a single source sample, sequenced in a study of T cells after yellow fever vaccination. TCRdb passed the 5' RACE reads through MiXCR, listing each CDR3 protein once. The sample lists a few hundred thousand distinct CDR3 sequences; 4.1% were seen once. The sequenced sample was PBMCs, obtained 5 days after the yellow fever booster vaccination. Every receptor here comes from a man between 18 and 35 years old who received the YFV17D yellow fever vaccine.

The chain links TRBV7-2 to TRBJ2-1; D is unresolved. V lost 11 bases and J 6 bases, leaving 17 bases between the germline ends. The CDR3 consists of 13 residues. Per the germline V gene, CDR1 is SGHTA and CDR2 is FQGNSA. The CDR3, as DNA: TGTGCCGGACGGACCGAGAGACGCAATGAGCAGTTCTTC. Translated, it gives CAGRTERRNEQFF. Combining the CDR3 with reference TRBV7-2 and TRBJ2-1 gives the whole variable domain GAGVSQSPSNKVTEKGKDVELRCDPISGHTALYWYRQSLGQGLEFLIYFQGNSAPDKSGLPSDRFSAERTGGSVSTLTIQRTQQEDSAVYLCAGRTERRNEQFFGPGTRLTVL.

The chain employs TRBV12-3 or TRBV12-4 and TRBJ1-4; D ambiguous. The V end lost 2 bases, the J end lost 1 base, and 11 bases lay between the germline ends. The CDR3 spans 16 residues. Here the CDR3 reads CASSLLGPGTNEKLFF. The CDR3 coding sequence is TGTGCCAGCAGTTTATTGGGCCCAGGAACTAATGAAAAACTGTTTTTT.

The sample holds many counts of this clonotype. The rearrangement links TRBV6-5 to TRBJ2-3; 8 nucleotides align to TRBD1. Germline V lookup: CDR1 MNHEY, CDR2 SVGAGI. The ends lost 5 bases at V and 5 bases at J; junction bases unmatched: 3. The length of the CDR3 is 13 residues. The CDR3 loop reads CASSAGGGDTQYF. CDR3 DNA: TGTGCCAGCAGTGCAGGGGGCGGAGATACGCAGTATTTT.

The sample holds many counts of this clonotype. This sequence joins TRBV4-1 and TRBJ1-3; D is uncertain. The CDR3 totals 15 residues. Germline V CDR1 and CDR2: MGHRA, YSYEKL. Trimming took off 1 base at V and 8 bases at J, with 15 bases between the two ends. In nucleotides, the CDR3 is TGCGCCAGCAGCCAAGCGGTTTCGATCGGTGACACCATATATTTT. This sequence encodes CASSQAVSIGDTIYF.

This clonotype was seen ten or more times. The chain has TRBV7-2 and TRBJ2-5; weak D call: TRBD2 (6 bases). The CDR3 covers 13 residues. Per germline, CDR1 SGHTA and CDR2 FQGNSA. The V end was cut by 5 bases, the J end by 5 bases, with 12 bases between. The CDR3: CASSPGTRETQYF. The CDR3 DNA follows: TGTGCCAGCAGCCCCGGGACTCGGGAGACCCAGTACTTC.

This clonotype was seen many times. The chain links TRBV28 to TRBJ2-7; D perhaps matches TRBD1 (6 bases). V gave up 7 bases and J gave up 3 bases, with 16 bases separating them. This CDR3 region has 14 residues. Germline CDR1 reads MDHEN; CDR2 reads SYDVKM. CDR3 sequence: CASTRVGHVYEQYV. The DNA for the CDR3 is TGTGCCAGCACCCGAGTGGGACACGTCTACGAGCAGTACGTC.

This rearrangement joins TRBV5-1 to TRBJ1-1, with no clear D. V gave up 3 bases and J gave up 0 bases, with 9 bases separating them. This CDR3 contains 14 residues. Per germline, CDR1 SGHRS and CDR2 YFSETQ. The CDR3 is CASSSLMMNTEAFF. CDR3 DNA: TGCGCCAGCAGCTCCCTGATGATGAACACTGAAGCTTTCTTT.

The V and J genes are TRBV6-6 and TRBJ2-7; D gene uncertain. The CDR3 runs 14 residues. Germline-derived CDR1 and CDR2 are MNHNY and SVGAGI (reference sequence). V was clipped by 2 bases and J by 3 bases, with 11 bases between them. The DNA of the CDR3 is TGTGCCAGCAGTTACCTGGCCACCGACTACGAGCAGTACGTC. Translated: CASSYLATDYEQYV.

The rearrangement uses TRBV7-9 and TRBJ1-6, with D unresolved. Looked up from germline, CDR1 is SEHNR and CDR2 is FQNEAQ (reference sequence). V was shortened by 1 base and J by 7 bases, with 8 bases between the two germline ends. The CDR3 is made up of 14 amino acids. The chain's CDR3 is CASSLGQPNSPLHF. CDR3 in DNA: TGTGCCAGCAGCTTAGGCCAGCCCAATTCACCCCTCCACTTT. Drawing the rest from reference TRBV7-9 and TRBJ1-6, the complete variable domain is DTGVSQNPRHKITKRGQNVTFRCDPISEHNRLYWYRQTLGQGPEFLTYFQNEAQLEKSRLLSDRFSAERPKGSFSTLEIQRTEQGDSAMYLCASSLGQPNSPLHFGNGTRLTVT.

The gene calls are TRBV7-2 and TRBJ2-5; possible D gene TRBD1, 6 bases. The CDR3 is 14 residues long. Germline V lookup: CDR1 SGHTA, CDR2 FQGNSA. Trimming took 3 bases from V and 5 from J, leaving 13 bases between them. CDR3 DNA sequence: TGTGCCAGCAGCTTCCAAACAGGGCAGGAGACCCAGTACTTC. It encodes CASSFQTGQETQYF.

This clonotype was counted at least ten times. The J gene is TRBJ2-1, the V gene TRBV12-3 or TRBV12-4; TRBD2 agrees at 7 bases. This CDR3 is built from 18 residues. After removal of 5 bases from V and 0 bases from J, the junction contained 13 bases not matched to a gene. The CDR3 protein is CASSALPGRGSSYNEQFF. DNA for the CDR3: TGTGCCAGCAGTGCGCTTCCTGGGCGGGGGAGCTCCTACAATGAGCAGTTCTTC.